The 25 T cell receptor beta chains reported below all come from one sample, sequenced in a study of T cell responses to AZD1222 COVID-19 vaccine. TCRdb keeps only in-frame clones here, not all; method: immunoSEQ multiplex PCR. The table has around 170,000 clones, about nine tenths seen once. Source: peripheral blood, taken on day 0 of AZD1222 vaccination. These receptor sequences come from an adult in good health.

The V call is TRBV11-2, the J call TRBJ2-3; D ambiguous. Trimming shortened V by 1 base and J by 6 bases, and 8 bases separated the two germline ends. The germline gives CDR1 SGHAT, CDR2 FQNNGV. This CDR3 is 13 amino acids long. CDR3 in amino acids: CASSLVRLDTQYF. The CDR3 DNA sequence: TGTGCCAGCAGCTTAGTCAGATTGGATACGCAGTATTTT. Full variable domain (remainder filled in from reference TRBV11-2 and TRBJ2-3): EAGVAQSPRYKIIEKRQSVAFWCNPISGHATLYWYQQILGQGPKLLIQFQNNGVVDDSQLPKDRFSAERLKGVDSTLKIQPAKLEDSAVYLCASSLVRLDTQYFGPGTRLTVL.

The chain combines TRBV27 with TRBJ2-3, with a tentative D call TRBD2 (5 bases). Per the germline V gene, CDR1 is MNHEY and CDR2 is SMNVEV (reference sequence). This CDR3 region has 16 residues. V was clipped by 7 bases and J by 3 bases, with 20 bases between them. The CDR3 sequence is CASNPLFGERTDTQYF. The CDR3 DNA sequence: TGTGCCAGCAACCCTCTTTTCGGGGAGAGGACAGATACGCAGTATTTT.

In its sample, this clone was seen once. This chain links TRBV7-2 with TRBJ2-6, with 7 bases fitting TRBD1. The CDR3 sequence is 18 residues long. Germline CDR1 SGHTA, CDR2 FQGNSA. Trimming cost V 2 bases and J 2 bases; bases outside gene matches: 9. CDR3 nucleotides: TGTGCCAGCAGCTTAAGAGGGGGCGTTACCGCTGGGGCCAACGTCCTGACTTTC. This sequence encodes CASSLRGGVTAGANVLTF.

The chain combines TRBV19 with TRBJ1-1; D gene uncertain. Trimming shortened V by 10 bases and J by 1 base, and 10 bases separated the two germline ends. CDR3 size: 12 residues. Germline assignment: CDR1 LNHDA and CDR2 SQIVND (reference sequence). The CDR3 here is CATAWGNTEAFF. The DNA for the CDR3 is TGTGCCACCGCCTGGGGGAACACTGAAGCTTTCTTT.

This clone was recorded a few times. The same CDR3 also results from other DNA sequences found in this sample. The chain is built from TRBV20-1 and TRBJ2-7, with D hard to call. This CDR3 is built from 11 residues. Germline CDR1 reads DFQATT; CDR2 reads SNEGSKA (reference sequence). Trimming shortened V by 1 base and J by 6 bases, and 7 bases separated the two germline ends. The CDR3 bases are TGCAGTGCTAGAGGAGGAAGCGAGCAGTACTTC. Translating gives CSARGGSEQYF.

V usage is TRBV6-5 and J usage is TRBJ2-1; 7 bases align to TRBD2. The CDR3 extends over 15 amino acids. The V segment lost 0 bases and the J segment 8 bases; nucleotides outside the gene matches: 7. Germline CDR1 and CDR2: MNHEY and SVGAGI. Written as DNA, the CDR3 is TGTGCCAGCAGTTACTCGGAATCAGGGAGGGATGAGCAGTTCTTC. This gives the protein CASSYSESGRDEQFF.

V and J are TRBV11-2 and TRBJ1-1; TRBD1 is a possible D gene (5 bases). V lost 5 bases, J lost 2 bases, and 15 bases lay in between. This CDR3 has 15 amino acids. Germline CDR1 reads SGHAT; CDR2 reads FQNNGV. CDR3 DNA: TGTGCCAGCAGCACCATATTCGGGGCAAACACTGAAGCTTTCTTT. Protein: CASSTIFGANTEAFF.

The rearrangement links TRBV7-2 to TRBJ1-1; 12 bases line up with TRBD1. V lost 5 bases to trimming and J lost 6 bases; unmatched junction nucleotides: 10. Germline V gives CDR1 SGHTA, CDR2 FQGNSA. This CDR3 has 16 amino acids. CDR3 in amino acids: CASSQRGGTGGPEAFF. CDR3 sequence (DNA): TGTGCCAGCAGCCAAAGAGGGGGGACAGGGGGCCCTGAAGCTTTCTTT.

The chain carries TRBV6-6 and TRBJ1-5, with D hard to call. Germline CDR1 and CDR2: MNHNY and SVGAGI (reference sequence). This CDR3 spans 12 amino acids. Trimming removed 6 bases at V and 9 bases at J, with 12 bases between. In DNA form, the CDR3 reads TGTGCCAGCAGACCCGATGAGGGGCCCCAGCATTTT. This codes for CASRPDEGPQHF.

As to this clone: This CDR3 is also generated by other DNA sequences in the sample. The V and J genes are TRBV9 and TRBJ1-1; tentatively, D is TRBD1 (6 bases). CDR1 and CDR2 from the germline V gene are SGDLS and YYNGEE. Trimming pared 4 bases from V and 4 bases from J, leaving 8 bases between. The CDR3 has 12 residues. The CDR3 DNA follows: TGTGCCAGCAGCCAGACAGGCACTGAAGCTTTCTTT. It is translated as CASSQTGTEAFF.

This chain uses TRBV6-5 with TRBJ2-7; D is ambiguous. Germline assignment: CDR1 MNHEY and CDR2 SVGAGI. Trimming pared 5 bases from V and 0 bases from J, leaving 14 bases between. This CDR3 contains 15 residues. The CDR3 protein is CASSTGPPSSYEQYF. DNA for the CDR3: TGTGCCAGCAGTACCGGTCCCCCCAGCTCCTACGAGCAGTACTTC.

This chain links TRBV18 with TRBJ2-5; D may be TRBD1 or TRBD2 (5 bases each). Per germline, CDR1 KGHSH and CDR2 LQKENI. CDR3 length equals 16 residues. Trimming took off 2 bases at V and 2 bases at J, with 15 bases between the two ends. CDR3 loop: CASSPDAGTSQETQYF. The CDR3 DNA follows: TGTGCCAGCTCACCAGACGCCGGGACCAGTCAAGAGACCCAGTACTTC.

The J gene is TRBJ2-1, the V gene TRBV5-1, with D unresolved. The CDR3 extends over 19 amino acids. With 0 bases removed from V and 2 bases from J, the gap between germline ends came to 21 bases. Germline V gene sequence: CDR1 SGHRS, CDR2 YFSETQ. The DNA for the CDR3 is TGCGCCAGCAGCTTGGATGCGACGGCTGCGGCCCTAACCTACAATGAGCAGTTCTTC. Encoded protein: CASSLDATAAALTYNEQFF.

V and J are TRBV7-9 and TRBJ1-1; D is unresolved. Between the trimmed V and J ends, which lost 5 bases and 6 bases, there was a span of 13 bases. The CDR3 runs 13 residues. Germline V gene data show CDR1 as SEHNR and CDR2 as FQNEAQ (reference sequence). The CDR3 loop reads CASSPAGFPEAFF. CDR3 DNA sequence: TGTGCCAGCAGCCCCGCCGGCTTCCCTGAAGCTTTCTTT.

This clone has a count of ten or more. This rearrangement joins TRBV19 to TRBJ2-7; 7 bases agree with TRBD1. CDR3 length equals 15 residues. The ends lost 5 bases at V and 6 bases at J; junction bases unmatched: 13. Germline-derived CDR1 and CDR2 are LNHDA and SQIVND (reference sequence). The CDR3 loop reads CASSPHRGEAGEQYF. CDR3 DNA: TGTGCCAGTAGTCCCCACAGGGGAGAGGCTGGCGAGCAGTACTTC.

This clone appeared once. J is TRBJ2-2 and V is TRBV19; maybe TRBD1 (7 bases). V was shortened by 5 bases and J by 7 bases, with 17 bases between the two germline ends. The CDR3 length is 15 residues. Germline V gene lookup returns CDR1 LNHDA and CDR2 SQIVND (reference sequence). The chain's CDR3 is CASSHGGGWVGELFF. As DNA, the CDR3 is TGTGCCAGTAGTCACGGAGGGGGCTGGGTCGGGGAGCTGTTTTTT.

This chain links TRBV6-5 with TRBJ2-7; D is possibly TRBD1 (5 bases). V dropped 2 bases and J dropped 1 base, with 9 bases sitting between them. CDR3 length equals 14 residues. CDR1 MNHEY and CDR2 SVGAGI come from the germline V gene. The DNA of the CDR3 is TGTGCCAGCAGTTACACGCCAGGGTCCTACGAGCAGTACTTC. It is translated as CASSYTPGSYEQYF.

V usage is TRBV28 and J usage is TRBJ1-2; no clear D gene. CDR1 and CDR2 from the germline V gene are MDHEN and SYDVKM. V was shortened by 3 bases and J by 5 bases, with 16 bases between the two germline ends. The CDR3 length is 15 residues. CDR3 residues: CASSFSGRSKYGYTF. The DNA of the CDR3 is TGTGCCAGCAGTTTTAGCGGCCGATCCAAGTATGGCTACACCTTC.

A few counts support this clone. This sequence joins TRBV5-6 and TRBJ1-1, with 7 positions matching TRBD1. There are 14 residues in the CDR3. CDR1 SGHDT and CDR2 YYEEEE come from the germline V gene. The V gene end was trimmed by 3 bases and the J gene end by 11 bases; junction bases not matched to a gene: 13. The CDR3 DNA reads as TGTGCCAGCAGCTGGGGAAAGGGGGCGAGTGGGGCTTTCTTT. Translating it yields CASSWGKGASGAFF. Together with reference TRBV5-6 and TRBJ1-1, the CDR3 gives the full variable domain: DAGVTQSPTHLIKTRGQQVTLRCSPKSGHDTVSWYQQALGQGPQFIFQYYEEEERQRGNFPDRFSGHQFPNYSSELNVNALLLGDSALYLCASSWGKGASGAFFGQGTRLTVV.

This clone is a singleton in its sample. The chain links TRBV7-3 to TRBJ1-2; D may be TRBD1 (6 bases). CDR3 length equals 13 residues. Trimming stripped 2 bases from V and 5 bases from J, with 9 bases between. The V gene's germline CDR1 is SGHTA and CDR2 FQGTGA. The CDR3 DNA is TGTGCCAGCAGCTTAGGGGGGCAATATGGCTACACCTTC. Encoded protein: CASSLGGQYGYTF.

The V and J genes are TRBV9 and TRBJ1-1; TRBD1 aligns across 7 bases. CDR1 is SGDLS, CDR2 YYNGEE, per germline. This CDR3 has 16 residues. Trimming at V came to 0 bases and at J to 2 bases, leaving 7 bases not matched to a gene. The CDR3: CASSVDPGQTNTEAFF. The CDR3 region has the DNA TGTGCCAGCAGCGTAGACCCGGGACAGACTAACACTGAAGCTTTCTTT.

This clone was recorded only once. This chain uses TRBV7-2 with TRBJ1-5; TRBD1 matches at 9 bases. Trimming took 2 bases from V and 6 from J; bases not matched to a gene: 5. The germline CDR1 and CDR2 sequences are SGHTA and FQGNSA. CDR3 length: 15 residues. CDR3 sequence: CASSLRTGDSQPQHF. The CDR3 DNA follows: TGTGCCAGCAGCTTAAGGACAGGGGATAGTCAGCCCCAGCATTTT.

This clone has just one count. V is TRBV2 and J is TRBJ2-7; D possibly corresponds to TRBD1 (6 bases). This CDR3 comprises 14 residues. In germline, CDR1 is SNHLY, CDR2 FYNNEI. The V gene lost 3 bases and the J gene lost 2 bases, with 11 bases spanning the gap. The CDR3 region is CASSDIGQTYEQYF. The DNA for the CDR3 is TGTGCCAGCAGTGATATAGGACAGACCTACGAGCAGTACTTC.

The V gene is TRBV6-5, the J gene TRBJ2-7, with 12 bases lining up with TRBD1. V gave up 6 bases and J gave up 6 bases; unmatched junction bases: 6. The germline CDR1 and CDR2 sequences are MNHEY and SVGAGI. The CDR3 totals 14 residues. The CDR3 region has the DNA TGTGCCAGCAGAGGGGGACAGGGGGCCGGCGAGCAGTACTTC. Its protein product is CASRGGQGAGEQYF.

V usage is TRBV4-1 and J usage is TRBJ2-2; no firm D call. Deletions cut 0 bases from V and 7 bases from J, with 12 bases between. CDR3 length: 15 amino acids. Looked up from germline, CDR1 is MGHRA and CDR2 is YSYEKL. The CDR3 coding sequence is TGCGCCAGCAGCCAAGAGGGGTCTCGAGTCGGGGAGCTGTTTTTT. This gives the protein CASSQEGSRVGELFF.